A selection of T cell receptor beta chains follows, all from one sample in a study of PD-L1 blockade in urothelial cancer. Using immunoSEQ multiplex PCR, the repertoire was profiled, and TCRdb retains in-frame clones only, with some absent. The sample consists of approximately 79,000 clones, approximately 86% of them appearing once. The input for sequencing was PBMCs, taken around atezolizumab (anti-PD-L1) treatment. The source is a woman in her 70s with urothelial cancer. CDR3s include the opening cysteine and the closing phenylalanine or tryptophan. D genes are given only for firm matches. Clone size appears in some rows only: once, few, many, or a class for an expanded clone.

TRBJ1-6 | . | . | TRBV27 | CASSFRGSPLHF | TGTGCCAGCAGTTTTCGCGGGTCACCCCTCCACTTT
TRBJ2-1 | . | TRBD2 | TRBV5-1 | CASSGGLAGGTYNEQFF | TGCGCCAGCAGCGGGGGACTAGCGGGGGGTACCTACAATGAGCAGTTCTTC
TRBJ1-2 | once | . | TRBV30 | CAWSVGAYGYTF | TGTGCCTGGAGTGTGGGGGCCTATGGCTACACCTTC
TRBJ1-3 | once | . | TRBV7-2 | CASSLSNSGNTIYF | TGTGCCAGCAGCTTAAGCAACAGTGGAAACACCATATATTTT
TRBJ2-2 | . | . | TRBV5-1 | CASSFGGELFF | TGCGCCAGCAGCTTCGGCGGGGAGCTGTTTTTT
TRBJ2-3 | few | TRBD1 | TRBV19 | CASNPTGTGADTQYF | TGTGCCAGTAACCCTACCGGGACAGGGGCAGATACGCAGTATTTT
TRBJ2-3 | . | TRBD1 | TRBV5-4 | CASSLAAGTGQDTQYF | TGTGCCAGCAGCTTGGCCGCAGGGACAGGGCAAGATACGCAGTATTTT
TRBJ2-1 | . | TRBD2 | TRBV7-3 | CASSSVGLASDNEQFF | TGTGCCAGCAGCTCCGTCGGACTAGCGAGCGACAATGAGCAGTTCTTC
TRBJ1-1 | once | . | TRBV11-2 | CASSLSSGTEAFF | TGTGCCAGCAGCCTATCCTCAGGGACTGAAGCTTTCTTT
TRBJ2-3 | . | . | TRBV9 | CASSVEGGATDTQYF | TGTGCCAGCAGCGTAGAAGGTGGAGCCACAGATACGCAGTATTTT
TRBJ2-2 | . | . | TRBV15 | CATSRVYTGELFF | TGTGCCACCAGCCGCGTCTATACCGGGGAGCTGTTTTTT
TRBJ2-2 | . | TRBD2 | TRBV9 | CASSTLAGGNTGELFF | TGTGCCAGCAGCACACTAGCGGGGGGGAACACCGGGGAGCTGTTTTTT
TRBJ2-7 | once | . | TRBV4-2 | CASSQVVPEGEQYF | TGTGCCAGCAGCCAAGTGGTTCCAGAGGGAGAGCAGTACTTC
TRBJ2-6 | . | TRBD2 | TRBV19 | CASSREGSSGANVLTF | TGTGCCAGTAGCCGGGAGGGCAGCTCTGGGGCCAACGTCCTGACTTTC
TRBJ1-5 | . | . | TRBV5-1 | CASSVAGASNQPQHF | TGCGCCAGCAGCGTCGCAGGGGCTAGCAATCAGCCCCAGCATTTT
TRBJ2-3 | . | TRBD2 | TRBV2 | CASSLWTSSAGGTQYF | TGTGCCAGCAGTCTCTGGACTAGCTCCGCCGGGGGTACGCAGTATTTT
TRBJ2-3 | . | . | TRBV21-1 | CASSTHRTGVTDTQYF | TGTGCCAGCAGCACGCACAGGACAGGGGTGACAGATACGCAGTATTTT
TRBJ1-6 | . | . | TRBV6-1 | CASSPLGQFNSPLHF | TGTGCCAGCAGTCCCCTAGGACAGTTTAATTCACCCCTCCACTTT
TRBJ2-1 | few | TRBD2 | TRBV11-3 | CASSSSTRTSYEQFF | TGTGCCAGCAGCTCATCCACCCGGACTAGCTATGAGCAGTTCTTC
TRBJ2-5 | . | TRBD1 | TRBV7-9 | CASSPRQGAETQYF | TGTGCCAGCAGCCCCCGACAGGGGGCAGAGACCCAGTACTTC
TRBJ1-3 | few | . | TRBV5-1 | CASSSTGLGNTIYF | TGCGCCAGCAGCTCCACAGGGTTGGGAAACACCATATATTTT
TRBJ1-5 | . | . | TRBV5-6 | CASSLATHPQPQHF | TGTGCCAGCAGCTTAGCTACCCACCCTCAGCCCCAGCATTTT
TRBJ2-7 | once | TRBD2 | TRBV28 | CASSLFGTSGSYEQYF | TGTGCCAGCAGTTTATTTGGGACTAGCGGTTCCTACGAGCAGTACTTC
TRBJ2-7 | . | . | TRBV10-3 | CATSTGDLASYEQYF | TGTGCCACCTCCACTGGGGACTTAGCGTCCTACGAGCAGTACTTC
TRBJ2-1 | . | TRBD2 | TRBV28 | CASLKAAGGPWDEQFF | TGTGCCAGCTTAAAAGCAGCGGGAGGGCCCTGGGATGAGCAGTTCTTC
TRBJ2-7 | . | . | TRBV6-5 | CASSYSRDYEQYF | TGTGCCAGCAGTTACTCCCGGGACTACGAGCAGTACTTC
TRBJ2-2 | . | TRBD1 | TRBV6-1 | CASSAGTGGGITGELFF | TGTGCCAGCAGTGCCGGGACAGGAGGGGGTATCACCGGGGAGCTGTTTTTT
TRBJ2-1 | once | . | TRBV27 | CASSLISAGPSYNEQFF | TGTGCCAGCAGTTTAATCTCTGCGGGACCGAGCTACAATGAGCAGTTCTTC
TRBJ1-2 | . | . | TRBV10-3 | CAISEGGTGGYTF | TGTGCCATCAGTGAAGGCGGGACGGGGGGCTACACCTTC
TRBJ2-7 | . | TRBD2 | TRBV30 | CAWSGGGAGSSFYEQYF | TGTGCCTGGAGTGGGGGTGGAGCGGGGTCCTCCTTCTACGAGCAGTACTTC
TRBJ2-7 | . | . | TRBV5-1 | CASRDSLKDYEQYF | TGCGCCAGCAGGGACTCCCTAAAGGACTACGAGCAGTACTTC
TRBJ2-7 | few | . | TRBV19 | CASSLASDAYEQYF | TGTGCCAGTAGTTTGGCTAGCGACGCCTACGAGCAGTACTTC
TRBJ2-7 | . | . | TRBV19 | CASSIESFHEQYF | TGTGCCAGTAGTATAGAAAGCTTCCACGAGCAGTACTTC
TRBJ2-3 | . | TRBD1 | TRBV11-1 | CASSPTGTGGKRDTQYF | TGTGCCAGCAGCCCGACCGGGACAGGGGGGAAACGGGATACGCAGTATTTT
TRBJ2-5 | . | TRBD2 | TRBV19 | CASSPWTSGGTAQYF | TGTGCCAGTAGTCCATGGACTAGCGGGGGAACGGCCCAGTACTTC
TRBJ1-4 | . | . | TRBV25-1 | CASSEWFWAGEKLFF | TGTGCCAGCAGTGAATGGTTCTGGGCGGGGGAAAAACTGTTTTTT
TRBJ2-1 | . | TRBD2 | TRBV5-1 | CASRGLAGEDNEQFF | TGCGCCAGCAGAGGACTAGCGGGAGAGGACAATGAGCAGTTCTTC
TRBJ1-2 | . | . | TRBV15 | CATSGTVYGYTF | TGTGCCACCAGCGGGACTGTCTATGGCTACACCTTC
TRBJ1-2 | . | . | TRBV18 | CASSPLDRNYGYTF | TGTGCCAGCTCACCACTGGACAGAAACTATGGCTACACCTTC
TRBJ2-1 | few | TRBD2 | TRBV27 | CASSRYRVARGVNEQFF | TGTGCCAGCAGTCGATACAGGGTGGCGCGGGGGGTTAATGAGCAGTTCTTC
TRBJ2-3 | once | TRBD1 | TRBV7-9 | CASSSYTDRGDTQYF | TGTGCCAGCAGCTCCTATACGGACAGGGGTGATACGCAGTATTTT
TRBJ1-1 | . | TRBD1 | TRBV2 | CASSEKPGQPGMLNTEAFF | TGTGCCAGCAGTGAAAAACCGGGACAGCCGGGTATGCTGAACACTGAAGCTTTCTTT
TRBJ2-1 | . | . | TRBV5-1 | CASSLAMANPYNEQFF | TGCGCCAGCAGCTTGGCCATGGCCAACCCTTACAATGAGCAGTTCTTC
TRBJ2-3 | . | TRBD1 | TRBV5-4 | CASSPIGTGSSDTQYF | TGTGCCAGCAGCCCCATTGGGACAGGCTCTTCCGATACGCAGTATTTT
TRBJ1-1 | few | TRBD1 | TRBV5-1 | CASSLDRGNTEAFF | TGCGCCAGCAGCTTGGACAGGGGGAACACTGAAGCTTTCTTT
TRBJ2-1 | . | TRBD2 | TRBV6-5 | CASRRISGRANEQFF | TGTGCCAGCAGACGGATTAGCGGGAGGGCCAATGAGCAGTTCTTC
TRBJ2-1 | . | TRBD2 | TRBV7-9 | CASSLGRVGNEQFF | TGTGCCAGCAGCCTCGGGAGGGTGGGGAATGAGCAGTTCTTC
TRBJ2-3 | . | TRBD1 | TRBV6-5 | CASRWTGGDTQYF | TGTGCCAGCAGGTGGACAGGAGGAGATACGCAGTATTTT
TRBJ2-2 | . | . | TRBV4-3 | CASSQVGGTGELFF | TGCGCCAGCAGCCAAGTAGGGGGCACCGGGGAGCTGTTTTTT
TRBJ1-5 | once | . | TRBV6-5 | CASSYSGKTDQPQHF | TGTGCCAGCAGTTACTCCGGCAAGACAGATCAGCCCCAGCATTTT
TRBJ1-2 | . | . | TRBV27 | CASSLRGGGSPGGYTF | TGTGCCAGCAGTTTGAGAGGGGGGGGGTCCCCCGGTGGCTACACCTTC
TRBJ1-5 | . | . | TRBV10-1 | CAANQDARGSESNQPQHF | TGCGCCGCTAATCAAGACGCCAGGGGATCGGAGAGCAATCAGCCCCAGCATTTT
TRBJ1-1 | . | TRBD1 | TRBV5-1 | CASSLTGGMNTEAFF | TGCGCCAGCAGCTTGACAGGGGGGATGAACACTGAAGCTTTCTTT
TRBJ1-5 | . | . | TRBV5-8 | CASTTVRANQPQHF | TGTGCCAGCACCACTGTCAGGGCGAATCAGCCCCAGCATTTT
TRBJ1-2 | . | TRBD1 | TRBV5-1 | CASSPDRDANYGYTF | TGCGCCAGCAGCCCAGACAGGGACGCTAACTATGGCTACACCTTC
TRBJ1-5 | . | . | TRBV10-3 | CAISVAVDQPQHF | TGTGCCATCAGTGTCGCAGTCGATCAGCCCCAGCATTTT